This T cell receptor (beta chain) was sequenced during a study of blood T cells in healthy people across ages. Combining a sample-barcoded 5' primer with a J-beta primer mix, a second PCR ran for about 7 to 11 cycles. The template-switch adaptor was a 5' adaptor with 12 random nucleotides. It tagged each cDNA molecule. A single record per CDR3 protein comes from TCRdb applying MiXCR to the 5' RACE reads. The sample has around 1.7 million distinct CDR3 sequences; about 28% are singletons. The length of the CDR3 is 14 residues. The V and J ends lost 1 base and 3 bases respectively, with 9 bases between them. Germline loops: CDR1 SGHTA, CDR2 FQGNSA.

This clonotype was obtained from a woman in her twenties or thirties in good health. Sequencing was performed on blood. The chain uses TRBV7-2 and TRBJ1-1, with D maybe TRBD1 (5 bases). The CDR3 region is CASSLVAGYTEAFF. In nucleotides, the CDR3 is TGTGCCAGCAGCTTAGTCGCAGGGTACACTGAAGCTTTCTTT. Complete variable domain (other parts from reference TRBV7-2 and TRBJ1-1): GAGVSQSPSNKVTEKGKDVELRCDPISGHTALYWYRQSLGQGLEFLIYFQGNSAPDKSGLPSDRFSAERTGGSVSTLTIQRTQQEDSAVYLCASSLVAGYTEAFFGQGTRLTVV.